A single sample gave rise to the 3 T cell receptor beta chains below, sequenced in a study of T cells in Graves' hyperthyroidism and ophthalmopathy. Researchers amplified the TCR beta CDR3 regions from RNA transcripts. A set of HTBI primers served as the primers for a first-round RT-PCR of the TCR CDR3. One entry per CDR3 protein, called by TCRdb with MiXCR from the multiplex PCR reads. The sample carries about 500,000 distinct CDR3 sequences, around 16% recorded once. What was sequenced was blood. The source is a woman aged 25 to 39 with Graves' ophthalmopathy.

This clonotype has a handful of counts. A much bigger clone sits one base away, suggesting this may be a read error. J is TRBJ1-5 and V is TRBV3-1; 7 bases are shared with TRBD1. This CDR3 has 19 residues. The germline CDR1 and CDR2 sequences are LGHDT and YNNKEL (reference sequence). The DNA for the CDR3 is TGTGCCAGCAGCCAAGTATCCAAACAGCGCAGGGGGGTCGATCATCCCCAGCATTTT. As protein: CASSQVSKQRRGVDHPQHF.

This clonotype showed up many times. The rearrangement links TRBV2 to TRBJ2-7; D perhaps matches TRBD1 (6 bases). Deletions cut 5 bases from V and 1 base from J, with 15 bases between. Germline CDR1 and CDR2: SNHLY and FYNNEI. The CDR3 covers 15 residues. DNA for the CDR3: TGTGCCAGCAGTTCTACAGGGACGCATTCCTACGAGCAGTACTTC. Its translation is CASSSTGTHSYEQYF.

The chain uses TRBV24-1 and TRBJ2-3, with D possibly called TRBD1 or TRBD2 (6 bases each). Germline CDR1 reads KGHDR; CDR2 reads SFDVKD. V gave up 4 bases and J gave up 5 bases, with 9 bases separating them. There are 13 residues in the CDR3. The chain's CDR3 is CATSDGGRDTQYF. The CDR3 DNA sequence: TGTGCCACCAGTGACGGGGGCCGAGATACGCAGTATTTT.